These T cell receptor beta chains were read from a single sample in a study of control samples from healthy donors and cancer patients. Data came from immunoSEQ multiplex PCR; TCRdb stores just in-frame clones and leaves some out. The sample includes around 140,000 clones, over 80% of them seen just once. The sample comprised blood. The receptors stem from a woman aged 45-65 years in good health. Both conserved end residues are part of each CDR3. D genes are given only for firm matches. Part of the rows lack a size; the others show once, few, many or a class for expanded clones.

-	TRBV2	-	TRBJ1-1	TGTGCCAGCAGAGTCCAGAGCCCTATGAACACTGAAGCTTTCTTT	CASRVQSPMNTEAFF
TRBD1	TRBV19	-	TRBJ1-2	TGTGCCAGTAGTTTCCCCGGACAGGGGGCGCTTGGCTACACCTTC	CASSFPGQGALGYTF
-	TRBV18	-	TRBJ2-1	TGTGCCAGCTCACCGACACTCTTGGACACGAACAATGAGCAGTTCTTC	CASSPTLLDTNNEQFF
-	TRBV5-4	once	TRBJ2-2	TGTGCCAGCAGCGTGGACGGGCCGAACACCGGGGAGCTGTTTTTT	CASSVDGPNTGELFF
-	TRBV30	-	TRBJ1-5	TGTGCCTGGAGTACCGGGATGGTGGGCAATCAGCCCCAGCATTTT	CAWSTGMVGNQPQHF
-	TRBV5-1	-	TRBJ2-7	TGCGCCAGCAGCTTAGGGGCAGGGTACGAGCAGTACTTC	CASSLGAGYEQYF
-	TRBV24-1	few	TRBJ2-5	TGTGCCACCAGTGGTCCGGGAGTGGTGACCCAGTACTTC	CATSGPGVVTQYF
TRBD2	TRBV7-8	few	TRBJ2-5	TGTGCCAGCAGCTTAGCCTCTAGCGGGAGGTATGAGACCCAGTACTTC	CASSLASSGRYETQYF
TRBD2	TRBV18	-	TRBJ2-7	TGTGCCAGCTCTGAAGCTAGCGGGAGAGTAGACGAGCAGTACTTC	CASSEASGRVDEQYF
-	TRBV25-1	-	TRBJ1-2	TGTGCCAGCAGTGAATACCCCAGGGCGTATGGCTACACCTTC	CASSEYPRAYGYTF